These 26 T cell receptor beta chains were all obtained from the same sample, sequenced in a study of CD4 and CD8 cells across lung adenocarcinoma regions. TCRdb fed the PCR reads into MiXCR, producing one record per CDR3 protein. The sample lists over 10,000 distinct CDR3 sequences, approximately 53% occurring once. Source material: CD8+ T cells from the center of a lung tumor. The receptors here all came from a female donor with lung adenocarcinoma. The CD4 and CD8 labels of this study may be unreliable.

On this clonotype itself: An end of the junction differs from the germline gene, which may be a read error. This chain connects TRBV10-3 to TRBJ2-1, with D perhaps TRBD1 or TRBD2 (6 bases each). Germline V gene lookup returns CDR1 ENHRY and CDR2 SYGVKD. This CDR3 has 15 amino acids. In DNA, the CDR3 is TGTGCCGGGGGGCCGAGGGGCCGTGGACCAGATACCCAGTATTTC. It codes for CAGGPRGRGPDTQYF.

The rearrangement joins TRBV6-1 to TRBJ2-1, with 8 nucleotides matching TRBD2. The CDR3 is made up of 16 amino acids. The V and J ends lost 1 base and 2 bases, in that order; junction bases with no gene match: 4. The germline V gene encodes CDR1 MNHNS and CDR2 SASEGT. In DNA form, the CDR3 reads TGTGCCAGCAGTGAAGGATGGCGGGGGGCCTACAATGAGCAGTTCTTC. Translation: CASSEGWRGAYNEQFF.

This clonotype showed up just a few times. This chain joins TRBV10-1 and TRBJ2-5; D call uncertain. This CDR3 has 14 amino acids. Germline values: CDR1 WNHNN, CDR2 SYGVQD (reference sequence). Trimming stripped 3 bases from V and 4 bases from J, with 12 bases between. The CDR3 coding sequence is TGCGCCAGCAGTGAATCCCAAACCGGAGAGACCCAGTACTTC. Translated: CASSESQTGETQYF.

The chain combines TRBV6-1 with TRBJ2-1; D might be TRBD2 (6 bases). V lost 4 bases, J lost 4 bases, and 17 bases lay in between. The CDR3 runs to 16 residues. Germline CDR1 MNHNS, CDR2 SASEGT. The CDR3 reads CASSGGSGPLYNEQFF. CDR3 in DNA: TGTGCCAGCAGTGGGGGAAGCGGGCCCCTTTACAATGAGCAGTTCTTC.

CDR3 amino acids: CASSLRGTPNTGELFF. The CDR3 DNA follows: TGTGCCAGCAGTTTACGGGGCACGCCGAACACCGGGGAGCTGTTTTTT. V gene TRBV27 combines with J gene TRBJ2-2; D could derive from TRBD1 or TRBD2 (5 bases each). Per the germline V gene, CDR1 is MNHEY and CDR2 is SMNVEV (reference sequence). This CDR3 comprises 16 residues. V lost 2 bases and J 0 bases, leaving 10 bases between the germline ends.

There are many counts of this clonotype. The genes are TRBV6-2 or TRBV6-3 and TRBJ2-3; D remains unclear. Trimming cost V 10 bases and J 2 bases, with 13 bases left between them. The CDR3 loop spans 13 amino acids. Germline CDR1 reads MNHEY; CDR2 reads SVGEGT. CDR3 amino acids: CATIPGATDTQYF. The CDR3 DNA reads as TGTGCCACCATACCCGGTGCCACAGATACGCAGTATTTT.

This clonotype was detected only a few times. The rearrangement uses TRBV4-1 and TRBJ2-6; possible D gene TRBD1, 5 bases. The CDR3 runs 16 residues. Germline V CDR1 and CDR2: MGHRA, YSYEKL. Trimming pared 1 base from V and 4 bases from J, leaving 11 bases between. As DNA, the CDR3 is TGCGCCAGCAGCCAAGCTGTTAGGACAGGGGCCAACGTCCTGACTTTC. Protein sequence: CASSQAVRTGANVLTF.

This clonotype was seen more than once but under ten times. The CDR3 loop reads CASSMDRGIETQYF. Here the CDR3 DNA reads TGTGCCAGCAGTATGGACAGGGGTATAGAGACCCAGTACTTC. V gene TRBV27 combines with J gene TRBJ2-1, with 9 bases matching TRBD1. The J call may be incorrect, as the DNA end agrees better with TRBJ2-5. Germline V gives CDR1 MNHEY, CDR2 SMNVEV (reference sequence). The CDR3 sequence is 14 residues long.

This clonotype ranks as hyperexpanded. The genes are TRBV6-1 and TRBJ2-3; 10 nucleotides match TRBD2. The CDR3 has 15 amino acids. V shed 5 bases, J shed 4 bases, and the junction held 6 bases outside the gene matches. Germline V gene sequence: CDR1 MNHNS, CDR2 SASEGT. The CDR3 reads CASSPSGGGPDTQYF. For the CDR3, the DNA is TGTGCCAGCAGTCCGAGCGGGGGGGGACCAGATACGCAGTATTTT.

This clonotype was recorded many times. A much bigger clone sits one base away, suggesting this may be a read error. This chain connects TRBV6-1 to TRBJ2-1; 14 bases align to TRBD2. TRBJ2-7 explains the end of the DNA better; the J call may be wrong. CDR1 is MNHNS and CDR2 is SASEGT in the germline V gene. The CDR3 consists of 18 residues. The CDR3 DNA sequence: TGTGCCAGCAGGAAAAGACTAGCGGGGGGGCCATCCTACAATGAGCAGTACTTC. This gives the protein CASRKRLAGGPSYNEQYF.

This clonotype was detected once. A read error may account for a junction end that differs from germline. V and J are TRBV6-1 and TRBJ2-4; D is undetermined. CDR1 MNHNS and CDR2 SASEGT come from the germline V gene. The CDR3 extends over 15 amino acids. The CDR3 bases are TGTGGCCGCGGCTCCCGGCACAGAGCCACAAACATTCAGTACTTC. This encodes CGRGSRHRATNIQYF.

Concerning this clonotype itself: A read error may produce the germline difference seen at one junction end. The V and J genes are TRBV6-1 and TRBJ2-3, with 10 positions matching TRBD1. This CDR3 is built from 19 residues. Looked up from germline, CDR1 is MNHNS and CDR2 is SASEGT. CDR3 sequence: CASRDPGQGLKLGTETQYF. CDR3 nucleotides: TGTGCCAGCAGAGATCCGGGACAGGGGTTAAAACTCGGCACAGAGACGCAGTATTTC.

This chain joins TRBV6-1 and TRBJ2-4; D possibly matches TRBD1 or TRBD2 (5 bases each). The V end was cut by 8 bases, the J end by 13 bases, with 30 bases between. Germline V gene lookup returns CDR1 MNHNS and CDR2 SASEGT. CDR3 length: 16 amino acids. The CDR3 loop is CASRASGQRATDMQYF. For the CDR3, the DNA is TGTGCCAGCCGTGCTTCGGGGCAGCGAGCCACAGATATGCAGTACTTC.

The chain links TRBV6-5 to TRBJ2-1, with 11 positions matching TRBD2. The J call is doubtful: the DNA matches TRBJ2-7 better. The CDR3 totals 17 residues. Germline V gene data show CDR1 as MNHEY and CDR2 as SVGAGI. The CDR3 coding sequence is TGTGCCAGCAGTTACTCGGTACTAGCGGGGGTTGTGAGCGAGCAGTACTTC. Translated: CASSYSVLAGVVSEQYF.

The J gene is TRBJ1-2, the V gene TRBV6-5; D possibly corresponds to TRBD1 (6 bases). Germline CDR1 reads MNHEY; CDR2 reads SVGAGI. V was clipped by 2 bases and J by 2 bases, with 12 bases between them. This CDR3 region has 15 residues. The CDR3 nucleotides read TGTGCCAGCAGTTACCGAGGAGACAGGAACTATGGCTACACCTTC. Translation: CASSYRGDRNYGYTF.

A remark on this clonotype: A junction end diverges from the germline sequence, so it may reflect a read error. J is TRBJ2-1 and V is TRBV6-1; either TRBD1 or TRBD2 may supply D (5 bases each). The CDR3 consists of 16 residues. Per the germline V gene, CDR1 is MNHNS and CDR2 is SASEGT. DNA for the CDR3: TGTGCCAGCAGTGCTACGGGGCAGCCAACCACAGACACGCAGTATTTC. Amino acids: CASSATGQPTTDTQYF.

The chain recombines TRBV6-1 with TRBJ2-3; 8 bases match TRBD1. Germline-derived CDR1 and CDR2 are MNHNS and SASEGT. Trimming at V came to 5 bases and at J to 2 bases, leaving 6 bases not matched to a gene. This CDR3 has 15 residues. Written as DNA, the CDR3 is TGTGCCAGCAGTAGCGGACAGGGACACACAGATACGCAGTATTTT. Translating it yields CASSSGQGHTDTQYF.

Details on this clonotype: One junction end disagrees with the germline gene, perhaps due to a read error. For the CDR3, the DNA is TGTGGCGGCACGGGGCGGTGCGCCAAAGACATTCAGTATTTC. It is translated as CGGTGRCAKDIQYF. J is TRBJ2-4 and V is TRBV7-2; tentatively, D is TRBD1 or TRBD2 (5 bases each). The V gene's germline CDR1 is SGHTA and CDR2 FQGNSA. CDR3 length equals 14 residues.

V and J are TRBV6-5 and TRBJ2-2, with D perhaps matching TRBD2 (5 bases). The CDR3 extends over 19 amino acids. CDR1 MNHEY and CDR2 SVGAGI come from the germline V gene. V lost 0 bases and J lost 2, with 19 bases in between. In DNA, the CDR3 is TGTGCCAGCAGTTACTCGTCCCCAGGCCTGACTACCAACACCGGGGAGCTGTTTTTT. It encodes CASSYSSPGLTTNTGELFF.

The chain couples TRBV10-2 to TRBJ2-1; 12 bases fit TRBD2. Germline V CDR1 and CDR2: WSHSY, SAAADI. The CDR3 has 16 residues. V shed 6 bases and J 0 bases; nucleotides not matched to a gene: 3. The CDR3 is CASSLAGGSSYNEQFF. The CDR3 nucleotides read TGCGCCAGCAGCCTAGCGGGGGGGAGCTCCTACAATGAGCAGTTCTTC.

This clonotype was observed a handful of times. J is TRBJ2-1 and V is TRBV10-3, with D possibly TRBD1 on 6 matching bases. The end of the DNA fits TRBJ2-7 better, so the J call may be wrong. The CDR3 consists of 14 residues. Germline CDR1 ENHRY, CDR2 SYGVKD. CDR3 amino acids: CAIGADRTPYEQYF. The DNA for the CDR3 is TGTGCCATCGGGGCAGACAGGACCCCCTACGAGCAGTACTTC.

Regarding this clonotype: This could be a read error, since a much larger clone is one nucleotide away. The V call is TRBV6-1, the J call TRBJ2-1; D is perhaps TRBD1 or TRBD2 (5 bases each). Germline values: CDR1 MNHNS, CDR2 SASEGT. CDR3 length equals 13 residues. Trimming took off 1 base at V and 13 bases at J, with 14 bases between the two ends. CDR3 loop: CASSEERGETQFF. In DNA, the CDR3 is TGTGCCAGCAGTGAAGAGAGGGGAGAGACCCAGTTCTTC.

The CDR3 nucleotides are TGTGCCAGCTGCCGCTCGGCGGGGGAGAGGGCCAAAAATAATCAGTTCTTC. It encodes CASCRSAGERAKNNQFF. This chain links TRBV6-1 with TRBJ2-4, with 7 nucleotides matching TRBD2. Matching the DNA end better, TRBJ2-1 makes the J call doubtful. CDR3 length: 17 amino acids. Looked up from germline, CDR1 is MNHNS and CDR2 is SASEGT.

This clonotype has more than one count but fewer than ten. The CDR3 region has the DNA TGCGCCAGCAGTGAACGTCGACTTGGCACAGATACGCAGTATTTT. This gives the protein CASSERRLGTDTQYF. The chain recombines TRBV10-1 with TRBJ2-3; D remains ambiguous. The CDR3 is 15 amino acids. Germline V gene sequence: CDR1 WNHNN, CDR2 SYGVQD (reference sequence). Trimming removed 3 bases at V and 1 base at J, with 11 bases between.

J is TRBJ2-1 and V is TRBV6-5; TRBD2 matches at 13 bases. Losses at the gene ends were 4 bases for V and 9 bases for J; bases not matched to a gene: 6. The germline CDR1 and CDR2 sequences are MNHEY and SVGAGI. This CDR3 is 15 amino acids long. The CDR3 spells CASSLGTSGVGEQFF. The CDR3 DNA reads TGTGCCAGCAGTTTGGGGACTAGCGGGGTGGGTGAGCAGTTCTTC.

The chain is built from TRBV27 and TRBJ2-5; 8 nucleotides line up with TRBD1. The germline gives CDR1 MNHEY, CDR2 SMNVEV (reference sequence). The junction had 6 bases not matched to a gene; V was cut back by 2 bases and J by 1 base. The CDR3 runs to 16 residues. The DNA for the CDR3 is TGTGCCAGCAGTTTAGCGACAGGGGCCCCCCAAGAGACCCAGTACTTC. This codes for CASSLATGAPQETQYF.